The source of this T cell receptor (beta chain) is a study of cytomegalovirus exposure and HLA in healthy donors. Findings of the study overall: Earlier results showed most TCR beta V segments being productive about 87% or about 30% of the time.

With regard to this clone: The antigen is undetermined.

The PCR was carried out with 60 Vbeta primers and 13 Jbeta primers. This table comes from immunoSEQ multiplex PCR, and its TCRdb copy is limited to in-frame clones, with some not included. The repertoire includes 200,000 or so clones, 65% to 85% of them detected once, and 6% sits in the top ten. V lost 2 bases and J lost 4, with 8 bases in between. Germline assignment: CDR1 SGHTA and CDR2 FQGNSA. The CDR3 extends over 13 amino acids. This TCR was recovered from a woman in her thirties in good health and CMV-seropositive. The sequencing sample was made of PBMCs. The rearrangement joins TRBV7-2 to TRBJ1-1; D is undetermined. The CDR3 DNA is TGTGCCAGCAGCTTAAAGGGAGGCACTGAAGCTTTCTTT. Amino acid sequence: CASSLKGGTEAFF.